This TCR beta chain was retrieved from a study of OX40 agonist ivuxolimab in advanced cancers. General study results and limits: CD8+ T cells were the subset that, on average, had more expanded clones than CD4+. The antigens recognized by the expanded peripheral T cells, that is their antigen specificity, were not determined.

In regard to this clone: Its antigen is as yet unknown.

The cohort excluded patients with autoimmune disease history or systemic immunosuppression. This CDR3 region has 14 residues. From germline, CDR1 is SGHRS and CDR2 YFSETQ. V was cut by 0 bases and J by 7 bases, with 14 bases left in between. Data came from immunoSEQ multiplex PCR; TCRdb stores just in-frame clones and leaves some out. The sample lists more than 70,000 clones, roughly 90% occurring once. The chain couples TRBV5-1 to TRBJ2-7, with D possibly being TRBD1 or TRBD2 (5 bases each). This receptor was identified in an adult with an advanced solid tumor such as melanoma, head and neck, liver or kidney cancer. The material was CD4+ or CD8+ T cells sorted from blood, obtained in a trial of the OX40 agonist ivuxolimab. The CDR3 here is CASSLGGIQEEQYF. The DNA for the CDR3 is TGCGCCAGCAGCTTGGGGGGGATTCAGGAGGAGCAGTACTTC.